This T cell receptor (beta chain) was retrieved from a study of tissue T cells after allogeneic stem cell transplantation. With 1 base clipped from V and 6 bases from J, the junction kept 6 bases outside the gene matches. This CDR3 is built from 16 residues. CDR1 is SGDLS, CDR2 YYNGEE, per germline. Produced via immunoSEQ multiplex PCR; TCRdb's table is partial and in-frame only. The table has just over 25,000 clones, less than 95% seen once. Source: blood, taken before transplantation. This receptor was identified in a male donor aged 60 or over who later had graft-versus-host disease after an allogeneic stem cell transplant. This sequence joins TRBV9 and TRBJ2-2; TRBD2 agrees at 10 bases. CDR3 sequence: CASSVNSGRDAGELFF. In nucleotides, the CDR3 is TGTGCCAGCAGCGTAAACAGCGGGAGGGACGCCGGGGAGCTGTTTTTT.